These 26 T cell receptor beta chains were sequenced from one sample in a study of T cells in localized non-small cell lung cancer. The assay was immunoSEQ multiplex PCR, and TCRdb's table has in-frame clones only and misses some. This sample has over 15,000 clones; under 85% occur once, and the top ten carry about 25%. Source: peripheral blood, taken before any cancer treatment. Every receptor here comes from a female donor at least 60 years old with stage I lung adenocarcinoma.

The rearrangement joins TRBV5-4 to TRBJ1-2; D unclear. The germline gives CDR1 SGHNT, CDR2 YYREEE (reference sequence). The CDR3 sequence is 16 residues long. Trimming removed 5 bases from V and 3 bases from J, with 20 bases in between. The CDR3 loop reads CASSPPMGGKDYGYTF. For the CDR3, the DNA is TGTGCCAGCAGTCCCCCGATGGGTGGGAAGGACTATGGCTACACCTTC.

The CDR3 loop is CASSFQGARETQYF. The CDR3 nucleotides read TGCGCCAGCAGCTTCCAGGGGGCCCGGGAGACCCAGTACTTC. The rearrangement joins TRBV5-1 to TRBJ2-5; 8 nucleotides line up with TRBD1. The trim removed 2 bases at V and 5 bases at J, leaving 5 bases unmatched. The germline CDR1 and CDR2 sequences are SGHRS and YFSETQ. The CDR3 totals 14 residues.

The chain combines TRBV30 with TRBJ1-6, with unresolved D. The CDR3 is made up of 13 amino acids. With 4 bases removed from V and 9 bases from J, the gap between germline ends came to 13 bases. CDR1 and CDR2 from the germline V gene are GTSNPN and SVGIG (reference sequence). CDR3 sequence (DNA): TGTGCCTGGACCCACCCTGGGTTTTCACCCCTCCACTTT. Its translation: CAWTHPGFSPLHF.

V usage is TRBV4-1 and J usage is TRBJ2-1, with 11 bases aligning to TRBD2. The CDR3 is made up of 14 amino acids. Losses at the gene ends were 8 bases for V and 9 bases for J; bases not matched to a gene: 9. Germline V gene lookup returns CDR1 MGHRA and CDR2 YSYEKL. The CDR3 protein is CASSGLAGEGEQFF. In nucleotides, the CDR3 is TGCGCCAGCTCCGGACTAGCGGGCGAAGGTGAGCAGTTCTTC.

For the CDR3, the DNA is TGTGCCAGCAGCCAAGGGGGAATCTCCTATGGCTACACCTTC. Protein: CASSQGGISYGYTF. The chain has TRBV27 and TRBJ1-2; possibly TRBD1 for D (6 bases). Trimming cost V 6 bases and J 4 bases, with 15 bases left between them. Germline V gene lookup returns CDR1 MNHEY and CDR2 SMNVEV (reference sequence). There are 14 residues in the CDR3.

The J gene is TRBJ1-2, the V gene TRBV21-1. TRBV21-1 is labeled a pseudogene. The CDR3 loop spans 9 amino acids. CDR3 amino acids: CASREGCTF. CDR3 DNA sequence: TGTGCCAGCAGGGAGGGGTGCACCTTC.

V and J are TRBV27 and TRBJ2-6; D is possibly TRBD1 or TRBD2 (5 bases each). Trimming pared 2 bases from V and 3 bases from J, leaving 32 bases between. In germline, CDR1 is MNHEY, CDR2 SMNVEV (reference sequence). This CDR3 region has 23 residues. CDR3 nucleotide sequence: TGTGCCAGCAGTTTAGAGGGGTTTTTCGGCGCTAGCTCACGAAAATTTGGGGCCAACGTCCTGACTTTC. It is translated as CASSLEGFFGASSRKFGANVLTF.

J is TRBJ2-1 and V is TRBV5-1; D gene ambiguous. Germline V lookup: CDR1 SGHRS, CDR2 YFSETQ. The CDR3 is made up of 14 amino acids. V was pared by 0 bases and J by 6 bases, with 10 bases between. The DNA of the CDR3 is TGCGCCAGCAGCTTGGAGGGTTCGGGCAATGAGCAGTTCTTC. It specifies CASSLEGSGNEQFF.

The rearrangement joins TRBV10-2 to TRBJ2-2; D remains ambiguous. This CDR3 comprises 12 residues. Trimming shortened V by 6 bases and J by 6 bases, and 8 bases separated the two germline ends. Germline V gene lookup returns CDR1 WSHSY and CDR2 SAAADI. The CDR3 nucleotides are TGCGCCAGCAGCCCCACAGCCGGGGAGCTGTTTTTT. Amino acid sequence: CASSPTAGELFF.

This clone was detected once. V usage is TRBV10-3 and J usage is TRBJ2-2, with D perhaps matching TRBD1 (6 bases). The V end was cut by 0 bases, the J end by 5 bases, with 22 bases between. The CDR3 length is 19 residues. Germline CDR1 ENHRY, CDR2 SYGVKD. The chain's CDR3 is CAISESPQLRDRSTGELFF. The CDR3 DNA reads TGTGCCATCAGTGAGTCTCCCCAGCTGAGAGACAGGTCGACCGGGGAGCTGTTTTTT.

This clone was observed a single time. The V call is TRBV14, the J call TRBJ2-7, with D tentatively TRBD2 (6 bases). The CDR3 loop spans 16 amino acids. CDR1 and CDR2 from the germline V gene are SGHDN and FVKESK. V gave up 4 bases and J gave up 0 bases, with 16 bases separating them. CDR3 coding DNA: TGTGCCAGCAGCCCGACTAAAGGAGGGAGCTCCTACGAGCAGTACTTC. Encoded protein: CASSPTKGGSSYEQYF. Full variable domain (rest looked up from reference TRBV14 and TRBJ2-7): EAGVTQFPSHSVIEKGQTVTLRCDPISGHDNLYWYRRVMGKEIKFLLHFVKESKQDESGMPNNRFLAERTGGTYSTLKVQPAELEDSGVYFCASSPTKGGSSYEQYFGPGTRLTVT.

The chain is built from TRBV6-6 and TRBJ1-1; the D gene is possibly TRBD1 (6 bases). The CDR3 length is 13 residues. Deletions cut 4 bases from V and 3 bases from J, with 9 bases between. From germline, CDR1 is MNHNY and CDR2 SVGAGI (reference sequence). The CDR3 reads CASSSRGHTEAFF. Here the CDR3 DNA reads TGTGCCAGCAGTTCCCGGGGGCACACTGAAGCTTTCTTT.

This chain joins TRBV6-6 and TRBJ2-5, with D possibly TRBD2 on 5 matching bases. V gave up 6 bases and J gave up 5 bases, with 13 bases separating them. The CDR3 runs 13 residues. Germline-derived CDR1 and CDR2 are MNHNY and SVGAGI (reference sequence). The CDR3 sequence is CASSRLRGETQYF. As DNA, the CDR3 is TGTGCCAGCAGCCGACTACGAGGGGAGACCCAGTACTTC.

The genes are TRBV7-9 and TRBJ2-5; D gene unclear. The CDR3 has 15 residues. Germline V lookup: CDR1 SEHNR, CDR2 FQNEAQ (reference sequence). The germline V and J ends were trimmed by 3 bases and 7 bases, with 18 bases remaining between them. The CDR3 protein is CASSFNRQAPGTQYF. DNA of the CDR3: TGTGCCAGCAGCTTTAATAGGCAGGCCCCGGGGACCCAGTACTTC.

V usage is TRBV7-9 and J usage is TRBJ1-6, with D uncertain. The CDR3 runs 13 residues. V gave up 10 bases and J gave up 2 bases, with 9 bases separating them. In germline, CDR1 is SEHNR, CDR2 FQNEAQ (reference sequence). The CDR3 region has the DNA TGTGCCACCGTGGCAACCTATAATTCACCCCTCCACTTT. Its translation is CATVATYNSPLHF. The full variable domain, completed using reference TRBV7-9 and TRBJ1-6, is DTGVSQNPRHKITKRGQNVTFRCDPISEHNRLYWYRQTLGQGPEFLTYFQNEAQLEKSRLLSDRFSAERPKGSFSTLEIQRTEQGDSAMYLCATVATYNSPLHFGNGTRLTVT.

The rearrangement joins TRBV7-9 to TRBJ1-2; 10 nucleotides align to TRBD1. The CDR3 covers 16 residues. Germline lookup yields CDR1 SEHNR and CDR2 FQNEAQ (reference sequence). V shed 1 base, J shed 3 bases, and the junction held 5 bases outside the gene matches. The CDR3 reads CASSLVGTGDDYGYTF. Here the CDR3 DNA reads TGTGCCAGCAGCTTAGTCGGGACAGGGGATGACTATGGCTACACCTTC. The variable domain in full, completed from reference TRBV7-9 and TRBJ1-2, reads DTGVSQNPRHKITKRGQNVTFRCDPISEHNRLYWYRQTLGQGPEFLTYFQNEAQLEKSRLLSDRFSAERPKGSFSTLEIQRTEQGDSAMYLCASSLVGTGDDYGYTFGSGTRLTVV.

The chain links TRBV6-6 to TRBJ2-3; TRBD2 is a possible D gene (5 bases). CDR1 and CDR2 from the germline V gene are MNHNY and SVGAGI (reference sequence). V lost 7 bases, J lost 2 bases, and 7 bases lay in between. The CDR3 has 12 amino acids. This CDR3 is CASNDYTDTQYF. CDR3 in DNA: TGTGCCAGCAACGACTACACAGATACGCAGTATTTT.

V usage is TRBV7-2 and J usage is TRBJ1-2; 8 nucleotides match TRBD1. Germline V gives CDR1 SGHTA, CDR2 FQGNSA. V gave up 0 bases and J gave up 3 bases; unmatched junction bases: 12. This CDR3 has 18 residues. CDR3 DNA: TGTGCCAGCAGCTTAGCCGGGGGGACAGGCCTAAAATACTATGGCTACACCTTC. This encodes CASSLAGGTGLKYYGYTF.

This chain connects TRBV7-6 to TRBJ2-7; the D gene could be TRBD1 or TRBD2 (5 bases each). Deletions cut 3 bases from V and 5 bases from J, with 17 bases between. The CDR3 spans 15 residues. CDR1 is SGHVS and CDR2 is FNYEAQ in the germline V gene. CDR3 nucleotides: TGTGCCAGCAGCTTTGAGGGGTATGGGGTCCACGAGCAGTACTTC. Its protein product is CASSFEGYGVHEQYF.

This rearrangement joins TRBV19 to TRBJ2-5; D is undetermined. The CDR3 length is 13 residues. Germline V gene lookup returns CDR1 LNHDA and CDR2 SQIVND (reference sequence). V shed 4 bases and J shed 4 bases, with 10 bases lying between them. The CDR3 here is CASSNVVGETQYF. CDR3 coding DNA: TGTGCCAGTAGTAATGTGGTCGGAGAGACCCAGTACTTC.

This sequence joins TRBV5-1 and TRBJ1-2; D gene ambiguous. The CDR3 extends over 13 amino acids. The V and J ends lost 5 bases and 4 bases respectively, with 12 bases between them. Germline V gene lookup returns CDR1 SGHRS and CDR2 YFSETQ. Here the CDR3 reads CASRRPSSYGYTF. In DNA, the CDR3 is TGCGCCAGCAGGCGTCCCTCCAGCTATGGCTACACCTTC.

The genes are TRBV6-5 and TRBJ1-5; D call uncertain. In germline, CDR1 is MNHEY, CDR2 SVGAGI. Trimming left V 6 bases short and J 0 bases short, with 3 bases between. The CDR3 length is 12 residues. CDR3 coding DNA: TGTGCCAGCAGCAATAGCAATCAGCCCCAGCATTTT. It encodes CASSNSNQPQHF.

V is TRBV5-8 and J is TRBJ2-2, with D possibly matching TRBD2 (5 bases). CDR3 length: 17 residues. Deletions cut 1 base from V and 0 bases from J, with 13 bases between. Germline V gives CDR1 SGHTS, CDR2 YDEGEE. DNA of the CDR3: TGTGCCAGCAGCTTGTACCGTGAGACTACGAACACCGGGGAGCTGTTTTTT. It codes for CASSLYRETTNTGELFF.

Written as DNA, the CDR3 is TGTGCCAGTAGTAAGGGGGGATCTTATGGCTACACCTTC. It yields the protein CASSKGGSYGYTF. The rearrangement uses TRBV19 and TRBJ1-2; weak D call: TRBD1 (6 bases). The CDR3 is 13 amino acids. The V end was cut by 4 bases, the J end by 5 bases, with 11 bases between. Germline-derived CDR1 and CDR2 are LNHDA and SQIVND (reference sequence).

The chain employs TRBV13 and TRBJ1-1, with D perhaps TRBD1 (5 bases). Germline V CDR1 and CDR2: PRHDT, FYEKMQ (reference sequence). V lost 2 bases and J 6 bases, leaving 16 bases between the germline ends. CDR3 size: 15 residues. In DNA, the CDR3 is TGTGCCAGCAGCTTAAAAGAGGGGCGTACATCTGAAGCTTTCTTT. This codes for CASSLKEGRTSEAFF.

In nucleotides, the CDR3 is TGTGCCAGCAGCTTAGAGCGCCGGGGCGACTATGGCTACACCTTC. Translated, it gives CASSLERRGDYGYTF. The chain joins TRBV11-2 to TRBJ1-2; D possibly corresponds to TRBD1 (5 bases). Germline lookup yields CDR1 SGHAT and CDR2 FQNNGV. The CDR3 runs to 15 residues. V was cut by 0 bases and J by 3 bases, with 11 bases left in between.